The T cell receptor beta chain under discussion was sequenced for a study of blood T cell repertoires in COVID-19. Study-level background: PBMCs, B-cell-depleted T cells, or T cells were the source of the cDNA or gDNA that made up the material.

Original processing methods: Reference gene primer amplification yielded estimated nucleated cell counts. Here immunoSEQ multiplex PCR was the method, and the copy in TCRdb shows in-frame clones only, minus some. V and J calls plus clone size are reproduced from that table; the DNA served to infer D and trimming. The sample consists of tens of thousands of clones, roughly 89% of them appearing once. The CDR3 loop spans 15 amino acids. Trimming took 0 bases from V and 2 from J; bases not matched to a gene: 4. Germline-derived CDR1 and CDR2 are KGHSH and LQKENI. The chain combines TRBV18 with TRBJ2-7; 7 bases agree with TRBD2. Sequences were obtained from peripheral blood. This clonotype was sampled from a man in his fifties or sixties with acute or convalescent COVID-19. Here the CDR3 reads CASSPPAGAAYEQYF. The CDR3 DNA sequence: TGTGCCAGCTCACCACCCGCGGGAGCAGCCTACGAGCAGTACTTC.